This T cell receptor (beta chain) derives from a study of siplizumab effects on memory and regulatory T cells. Study outcomes and limitations: Alloreactive sequences traceable to unstimulated CD4+ memory cells were significantly reduced by siplizumab.

A word on this clone: Its specificity is unknown.

Data came from immunoSEQ multiplex PCR; TCRdb stores just in-frame clones and leaves some out. The sample has approximately 100,000 clones, over 90% seen once. V lost 1 base and J lost 5, with 6 bases in between. Germline CDR1 and CDR2: SGHDN and FVKESK. The CDR3 is made up of 12 amino acids. Sequencing input: non-Treg CD4+ T cells sorted from blood. The source is a human donor in good health. The V and J genes are TRBV14 and TRBJ2-7; no clear D. Written as DNA, the CDR3 is TGTGCCAGCAGCCAAGTAGGGAACGAGCAGTACTTC. The encoded protein is CASSQVGNEQYF.